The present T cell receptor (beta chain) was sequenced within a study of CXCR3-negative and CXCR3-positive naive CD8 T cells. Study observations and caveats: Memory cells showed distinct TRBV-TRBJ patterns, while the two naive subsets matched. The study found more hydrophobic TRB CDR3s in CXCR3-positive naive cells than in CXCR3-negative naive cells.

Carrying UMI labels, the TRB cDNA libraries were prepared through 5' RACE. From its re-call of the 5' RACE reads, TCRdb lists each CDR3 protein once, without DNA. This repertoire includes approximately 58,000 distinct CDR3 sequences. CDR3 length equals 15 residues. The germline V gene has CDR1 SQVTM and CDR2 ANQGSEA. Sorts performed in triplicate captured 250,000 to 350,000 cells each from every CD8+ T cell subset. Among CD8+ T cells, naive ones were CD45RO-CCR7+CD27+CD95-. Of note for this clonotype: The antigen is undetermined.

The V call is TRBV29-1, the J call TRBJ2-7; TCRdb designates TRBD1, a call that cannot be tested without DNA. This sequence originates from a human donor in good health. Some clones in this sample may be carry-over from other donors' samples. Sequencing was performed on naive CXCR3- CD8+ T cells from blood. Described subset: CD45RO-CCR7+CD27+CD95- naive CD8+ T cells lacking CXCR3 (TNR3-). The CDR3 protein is CSVEWDRGLVDEQYF.